The 14 T cell receptor beta chains below were found in one sample sequenced in a study of blood T cell repertoires in COVID-19. The assay was immunoSEQ multiplex PCR, and TCRdb's table has in-frame clones only and misses some. The table shows some 310,000 clones, with nearly 90% occurring only once. Sequencing was done on a sample of PBMCs or T cells enriched from blood (not recorded which). These receptors originate from a woman aged 25 to 39 who had recovered from COVID-19.

The gene calls are TRBV11-3 and TRBJ1-6, with no clear D. This CDR3 contains 12 residues. Trimming pared 1 base from V and 9 bases from J, leaving 4 bases between. Per germline, CDR1 SGHNT and CDR2 YENEEA. The CDR3, as DNA: TGTGCCAGCAGCTTAGTCGGTTCACCCCTCCACTTT. It codes for CASSLVGSPLHF.

This rearrangement joins TRBV7-9 to TRBJ1-2; possible D gene TRBD1, 6 bases. CDR1 is SEHNR, CDR2 FQNEAQ, per germline (reference sequence). The CDR3 consists of 15 residues. V lost 1 base to trimming and J lost 3 bases, with 12 bases between them. The chain's CDR3 is CASSLVVRTDYGYTF. The CDR3 DNA reads as TGTGCCAGCAGCTTAGTAGTAAGGACAGACTATGGCTACACCTTC.

V and J are TRBV3-1 (or the pseudogene TRBV3-2) and TRBJ1-1; 7 nucleotides align to TRBD1. There are 15 residues in the CDR3. V lost 1 base and J lost 4; bases outside the gene matches: 6. The germline V gene encodes CDR1 LGHDT and CDR2 YNNKEL (reference sequence). The CDR3 spells CASSQGDRVVTEAFF. The CDR3 DNA reads TGTGCCAGCAGCCAAGGAGACAGGGTGGTCACTGAAGCTTTCTTT.

This clone has only a few counts. This rearrangement joins TRBV18 to TRBJ1-5, with 10 bases matching TRBD1. CDR1 is KGHSH and CDR2 is LQKENI in the germline V gene. The CDR3 is 17 amino acids. V lost 3 bases, J lost 2 bases, and 7 bases stayed unmatched. CDR3 nucleotide sequence: TGTGCCAGCTCACCCCAAGGACAGGGGGATCGCAATCAGCCCCAGCATTTT. Translated, it gives CASSPQGQGDRNQPQHF.

J is TRBJ1-1 and V is TRBV6-1, with 7 nucleotides matching TRBD1. CDR1 and CDR2 (germline): MNHNS, SASEGT. This CDR3 spans 13 amino acids. V lost 4 bases to trimming and J lost 4 bases; unmatched junction nucleotides: 3. The CDR3 region is CASSATGRTEAFF. The CDR3, as DNA: TGTGCCAGCAGTGCGACAGGGCGCACTGAAGCTTTCTTT.

This clone was picked up a small number of times. The chain joins TRBV7-9 to TRBJ1-4, with D tentatively TRBD1 (6 bases). CDR1 and CDR2 (germline): SEHNR, FQNEAQ (reference sequence). Trimming cost V 4 bases and J 2 bases, with 8 bases left between them. CDR3 length: 14 residues. CDR3 DNA sequence: TGTGCCAGCAGCTCCGGACAGACTAATGAAAAACTGTTTTTT. Its translation is CASSSGQTNEKLFF.

This chain links TRBV10-3 with TRBJ2-1; possible D gene TRBD2, 5 bases. The CDR3 totals 13 residues. Germline V gives CDR1 ENHRY, CDR2 SYGVKD. Trimming removed 9 bases at V and 5 bases at J, with 14 bases between. The CDR3 protein is CAMSGVGNNEQFF. Here the CDR3 DNA reads TGTGCCATGAGCGGAGTAGGCAACAATGAGCAGTTCTTC.

The chain joins TRBV5-1 to TRBJ1-4; 9 positions agree with TRBD1. Germline values: CDR1 SGHRS, CDR2 YFSETQ. The CDR3 spans 14 residues. Trimming took 5 bases from V and 6 from J; bases not matched to a gene: 5. The CDR3 protein is CASRPQGADEKLFF. CDR3 bases: TGCGCCAGCAGGCCACAGGGGGCGGATGAAAAACTGTTTTTT. Based on the CDR3 plus reference TRBV5-1 and TRBJ1-4, the full variable domain is KAGVTQTPRYLIKTRGQQVTLSCSPISGHRSVSWYQQTPGQGLQFLFEYFSETQRNKGNFPGRFSGRQFSNSRSEMNVSTLELGDSALYLCASRPQGADEKLFFGSGTQLSVL.

Only a few counts were recorded for this clone. This chain links TRBV10-3 with TRBJ2-7, with D tentatively TRBD1 (6 bases). The germline CDR1 and CDR2 sequences are ENHRY and SYGVKD. The CDR3 covers 14 residues. The V and J ends lost 5 bases and 6 bases respectively, with 17 bases between them. In DNA form, the CDR3 reads TGTGCCATCAGTTTACAGGGCCTTGCTAGCGAGCAGTACTTC. This sequence encodes CAISLQGLASEQYF.

The chain joins TRBV27 to TRBJ1-2, with D tentatively TRBD1 (6 bases). The CDR3 length is 15 residues. Germline CDR1 and CDR2: MNHEY and SMNVEV (reference sequence). Deletions cut 7 bases from V and 1 base from J, with 16 bases between. The CDR3 nucleotides are TGTGCCAGCAAAGCCAGGACAGAAAATAACTATGGCTACACCTTC. Translated: CASKARTENNYGYTF.

V is TRBV15 and J is TRBJ2-7, with 8 bases identical to TRBD2. This CDR3 is 14 amino acids long. V dropped 5 bases and J dropped 5; count of bases not matched to a gene: 8. Germline CDR1 LNHNV, CDR2 YYDKDF (reference sequence). CDR3 nucleotide sequence: TGTGCCACCAGCGAAAGCGGGAGTGGGAACGAGCAGTACTTC. Its protein is CATSESGSGNEQYF.

The J gene is TRBJ1-1, the V gene TRBV19; no reliable D call. The CDR3 runs to 13 residues. From germline, CDR1 is LNHDA and CDR2 SQIVND (reference sequence). Trimming pared 3 bases from V and 11 bases from J, leaving 16 bases between. The CDR3, as DNA: TGTGCCAGTAGTATGGGGTTTGAGGGAACCGCTTTCTTT. Its protein product is CASSMGFEGTAFF.

This rearrangement joins TRBV7-9 to TRBJ1-2, with no clear D. The CDR3 contains 12 residues. Trimming cost V 5 bases and J 5 bases, with 9 bases left between them. Germline V gene lookup returns CDR1 SEHNR and CDR2 FQNEAQ (reference sequence). DNA of the CDR3: TGTGCCAGCAGCATGGAGGAATATGGCTACACCTTC. It encodes CASSMEEYGYTF.

V usage is TRBV6-4 and J usage is TRBJ2-1; 10 positions match TRBD2. The J segment lost 9 bases and the V segment lost 3 bases, leaving 11 bases of the junction unmatched. This CDR3 has 16 residues. Germline loops: CDR1 MRHNA, CDR2 SNTAGT. The CDR3 region is CASSDRLAGEPSEQFF. The CDR3 bases are TGTGCCAGCAGTGATAGGCTAGCGGGAGAACCAAGTGAGCAGTTCTTC.